These 28 T cell receptor beta chains came from one sample sequenced in a study of siplizumab effects on memory and regulatory T cells (dated by TCRdb to between 2018 and 2021). The library relied on the immunoSEQ multiplex PCR assay. In its TCRdb copy, this immuneACCESS table keeps in-frame sequences only and misses some clones. Where compared with another copy, unresolved V genes explain less than half of these, and the others have no known cause. The sample profile shows over 70,000 clones; 80% to 90% of them were found once. Together, the top ten hold 15% of the sample. The sequencing input was CD4+ T cells sorted from blood. The receptors were sampled from a human donor in good health.

The sample holds one count of this clone. The chain recombines TRBV6-5 with TRBJ1-1; D perhaps matches TRBD1 (5 bases). Germline CDR1 MNHEY, CDR2 SVGAGI. V was shortened by 6 bases and J by 0 bases, with 11 bases between the two germline ends. CDR3 length equals 14 residues. CDR3 DNA sequence: TGTGCCAGCAGCCGGGGACGGCTGAACACTGAAGCTTTCTTT. This codes for CASSRGRLNTEAFF.

This chain joins TRBV6-6 and TRBJ1-2, with 7 bases fitting TRBD1. Germline trimming cut 4 bases from V and 5 bases from J; bases unmatched to any gene: 10. CDR1 is MNHNY, CDR2 SVGAGI, per germline (reference sequence). This CDR3 has 15 amino acids. The CDR3 loop reads CASSLTGYGAYGYTF. CDR3 sequence (DNA): TGTGCCAGCAGTTTGACAGGGTACGGGGCGTATGGCTACACCTTC.

The gene calls are TRBV10-3 and TRBJ1-5; D is possibly TRBD1 (6 bases). The V and J ends lost 9 bases and 1 base respectively, with 7 bases between them. The germline CDR1 and CDR2 sequences are ENHRY and SYGVKD. The CDR3 totals 12 residues. The CDR3 region has the DNA TGTGCCATGCAGGGGAGCAATCAGCCCCAGCATTTT. Encoded protein: CAMQGSNQPQHF.

The chain is built from TRBV15 and TRBJ2-5; TRBD1 is a possible D gene (5 bases). This CDR3 region has 16 residues. The V gene lost 2 bases and the J gene lost 2 bases, with 15 bases spanning the gap. Germline loops: CDR1 LNHNV, CDR2 YYDKDF (reference sequence). The CDR3 sequence: CATSRPPLGAQETQYF. Here the CDR3 DNA reads TGTGCCACCAGCAGACCCCCCTTAGGGGCTCAAGAGACCCAGTACTTC.

The J gene is TRBJ1-2, the V gene TRBV6-5; 11 bases agree with TRBD1. This CDR3 comprises 14 residues. Germline values: CDR1 MNHEY, CDR2 SVGAGI. Trimming at V came to 8 bases and at J to 2 bases, leaving 4 bases not matched to a gene. The CDR3 spells CASGGTGGNYGYTF. The CDR3 nucleotides are TGTGCCAGCGGTGGGACAGGGGGGAACTATGGCTACACCTTC.

This chain connects TRBV4-3 to TRBJ2-7; 10 bases match TRBD1. This CDR3 is 19 amino acids long. The germline V gene has CDR1 LGHNA and CDR2 YSLEER. The trim removed 2 bases at V and 1 base at J, leaving 14 bases unmatched. The CDR3: CASSQRVGTGDLRSYEQYF. CDR3 bases: TGCGCCAGCAGCCAACGCGTGGGGACAGGGGACCTCCGTTCCTACGAGCAGTACTTC.

This chain connects TRBV7-2 to TRBJ1-2; D ambiguous. V was clipped by 5 bases and J by 8 bases, with 12 bases between them. The CDR3 runs 12 residues. In germline, CDR1 is SGHTA, CDR2 FQGNSA. The CDR3 nucleotides read TGTGCCAGCAGCCCAACAGAGAGGGGCTACACCTTC. It encodes CASSPTERGYTF. Filled out from reference TRBV7-2 and TRBJ1-2, the complete variable domain reads GAGVSQSPSNKVTEKGKDVELRCDPISGHTALYWYRQSLGQGLEFLIYFQGNSAPDKSGLPSDRFSAERTGGSVSTLTIQRTQQEDSAVYLCASSPTERGYTFGSGTRLTVV.

This chain joins TRBV11-3 and TRBJ1-2, with 8 bases aligning to TRBD1. Germline assignment: CDR1 SGHNT and CDR2 YENEEA. Trimming cost V 5 bases and J 4 bases; bases outside gene matches: 12. There are 16 residues in the CDR3. The chain's CDR3 is CASSPEGRQGSYGYTF. For the CDR3, the DNA is TGTGCCAGCAGCCCTGAGGGGAGACAGGGGAGCTATGGCTACACCTTC.

This clone appeared a single time. The chain employs TRBV18 and TRBJ1-1; D call uncertain. V shed 3 bases and J shed 2 bases, with 13 bases lying between them. The length of the CDR3 is 15 residues. CDR1 and CDR2 from the germline V gene are KGHSH and LQKENI. In nucleotides, the CDR3 is TGTGCCAGCTCACCGACCGACCAGATCAACACTGAAGCTTTCTTT. Translated: CASSPTDQINTEAFF. Full variable domain (rest looked up from reference TRBV18 and TRBJ1-1): NAGVMQNPRHLVRRRGQEARLRCSPMKGHSHVYWYRQLPEEGLKFMVYLQKENIIDESGMPKERFSAEFPKEGPSILRIQQVVRGDSAAYFCASSPTDQINTEAFFGQGTRLTVV.

The CDR3, as DNA: TGTGCCAGAAGGGGGACAGGGGAGACCCAGTACTTC. As protein: CARRGTGETQYF. This chain uses TRBV19 with TRBJ2-5, with 9 bases lining up with TRBD1. Germline V gene lookup returns CDR1 LNHDA and CDR2 SQIVND (reference sequence). This CDR3 contains 12 residues. The V and J ends lost 9 bases and 5 bases, in that order; junction bases with no gene match: 4. Supplemented by reference TRBV19 and TRBJ2-5, the full variable domain reads DGGITQSPKYLFRKEGQNVTLSCEQNLNHDAMYWYRQDPGQGLRLIYYSQIVNDFQKGDIAEGYSVSREKKESFPLTVTSAQKNPTAFYLCARRGTGETQYFGPGTRLLVL.

The rearrangement uses TRBV9 and TRBJ2-6; no reliable D call. With 2 bases removed from V and 0 bases from J, the gap between germline ends came to 6 bases. Germline CDR1 and CDR2: SGDLS and YYNGEE. This CDR3 is 15 amino acids long. The CDR3 coding sequence is TGTGCCAGCAGCGTGAAGAGCTCTGGGGCCAACGTCCTGACTTTC. It codes for CASSVKSSGANVLTF. The variable domain in full, with the rest retrieved from reference TRBV9 and TRBJ2-6, is DSGVTQTPKHLITATGQRVTLRCSPRSGDLSVYWYQQSLDQGLQFLIQYYNGEERAKGNILERFSAQQFPDLHSELNLSSLELGDSALYFCASSVKSSGANVLTFGAGSRLTVL.

The chain recombines TRBV6-6 with TRBJ2-7; no definite D call. The CDR3 is 14 amino acids. The V gene's germline CDR1 is MNHNY and CDR2 SVGAGI (reference sequence). V gave up 7 bases and J gave up 6 bases, with 19 bases separating them. The CDR3 loop reads CASTQVDPGSEQYF. CDR3 nucleotide sequence: TGTGCCAGCACCCAGGTGGACCCCGGAAGCGAGCAGTACTTC.

The chain couples TRBV5-6 to TRBJ1-1, with D uncertain. The length of the CDR3 is 15 residues. Germline values: CDR1 SGHDT, CDR2 YYEEEE. V lost 0 bases and J 2 bases, leaving 11 bases between the germline ends. The CDR3 DNA reads TGTGCCAGCAGCTTGGGTGCGGGAAGTAACACTGAAGCTTTCTTT. It specifies CASSLGAGSNTEAFF. The whole variable domain, filled in from reference TRBV5-6 and TRBJ1-1, reads DAGVTQSPTHLIKTRGQQVTLRCSPKSGHDTVSWYQQALGQGPQFIFQYYEEEERQRGNFPDRFSGHQFPNYSSELNVNALLLGDSALYLCASSLGAGSNTEAFFGQGTRLTVV.

The chain joins TRBV6-1 to TRBJ1-3; D gene unclear. V was cut by 8 bases and J by 4 bases, with 18 bases left in between. CDR1 and CDR2 from the germline V gene are MNHNS and SASEGT. The CDR3 covers 15 residues. CDR3 amino acids: CASSSGGPWGNTIYF. CDR3 sequence (DNA): TGTGCCAGCTCTTCCGGCGGGCCGTGGGGAAACACCATATATTTT.

The chain couples TRBV5-1 to TRBJ2-7; no firm D call. V gave up 0 bases and J gave up 0 bases, with 7 bases separating them. From germline, CDR1 is SGHRS and CDR2 YFSETQ. The CDR3 covers 14 residues. The CDR3 DNA sequence: TGCGCCAGCAGCTTGGCAGTTAGCTCCTACGAGCAGTACTTC. Translating gives CASSLAVSSYEQYF.

The J gene is TRBJ2-2, the V gene TRBV11-3; D perhaps matches TRBD2 (7 bases). Trimming stripped 5 bases from V and 7 bases from J, with 11 bases between. The CDR3 is made up of 13 amino acids. Germline values: CDR1 SGHNT, CDR2 YENEEA. CDR3 in amino acids: CASSLGGDGELFF. As DNA, the CDR3 is TGTGCCAGCAGCCTAGGGGGGGACGGGGAGCTGTTTTTT.

V is TRBV19 and J is TRBJ2-1, with D possibly TRBD2 on 6 matching bases. Germline V CDR1 and CDR2: LNHDA, SQIVND (reference sequence). The CDR3 spans 14 residues. V was clipped by 5 bases and J by 4 bases, with 12 bases between them. In nucleotides, the CDR3 is TGTGCCAGTAGTCCGGGGGAAGCGTACAATGAGCAGTTCTTC. Encoded protein: CASSPGEAYNEQFF. Full variable domain (rest looked up from reference TRBV19 and TRBJ2-1): DGGITQSPKYLFRKEGQNVTLSCEQNLNHDAMYWYRQDPGQGLRLIYYSQIVNDFQKGDIAEGYSVSREKKESFPLTVTSAQKNPTAFYLCASSPGEAYNEQFFGPGTRLTVL.

The chain couples TRBV9 to TRBJ1-4, with D possibly matching TRBD1 (6 bases). V lost 4 bases, J lost 1 base, and 11 bases lay in between. Looked up from germline, CDR1 is SGDLS and CDR2 is YYNGEE. The CDR3 loop spans 15 amino acids. The CDR3 loop is CASSTTGRTNEKLFF. The CDR3 DNA reads TGTGCCAGCAGCACCACAGGGCGAACTAATGAAAAACTGTTTTTT.

This clone was seen a single time. This sequence joins TRBV11-2 and TRBJ2-3, with unresolved D. Germline CDR1 SGHAT, CDR2 FQNNGV. The CDR3 contains 15 residues. With 0 bases removed from V and 4 bases from J, the gap between germline ends came to 11 bases. CDR3 region: CASSLDHGLADTQYF. The CDR3 bases are TGTGCCAGCAGCTTAGATCATGGCTTGGCAGATACGCAGTATTTT.

This clone is a singleton in its sample. This chain joins TRBV19 and TRBJ2-7, with 7 bases matching TRBD1. This CDR3 region has 15 residues. Germline V gene lookup returns CDR1 LNHDA and CDR2 SQIVND (reference sequence). V trimming: 4 bases; J trimming: 3 bases; junction bases outside the gene matches: 9. The CDR3 loop reads CASSTSSDRFYEQYF. The CDR3 region has the DNA TGTGCCAGTAGTACCTCCTCGGACAGGTTCTACGAGCAGTACTTC.

V and J are TRBV13 and TRBJ2-1, with 9 bases identical to TRBD2. Germline assignment: CDR1 PRHDT and CDR2 FYEKMQ (reference sequence). J gave up 7 bases and V 1 base, and 8 bases lay outside the gene matches. The CDR3 sequence is 16 residues long. CDR3 residues: CASSLVAREGRNEQFF. For the CDR3, the DNA is TGTGCCAGCAGCTTAGTTGCGCGGGAGGGCCGAAATGAGCAGTTCTTC.

V gene TRBV10-3 combines with J gene TRBJ2-3; the match to TRBD2 covers 11 bases. CDR1 and CDR2 (germline): ENHRY, SYGVKD. The CDR3 is made up of 15 amino acids. V lost 3 bases, J lost 5 bases, and 4 bases stayed unmatched. CDR3 DNA: TGTGCCATCAGTGACGGGACTAGCGGAAGAGATACGCAGTATTTT. This sequence encodes CAISDGTSGRDTQYF.

The chain employs TRBV2 and TRBJ1-6, with D maybe TRBD1 (5 bases). Trimming removed 5 bases from V and 10 bases from J, with 18 bases in between. Germline-derived CDR1 and CDR2 are SNHLY and FYNNEI. CDR3 length: 15 residues. CDR3 sequence reads: CASSNLGRGGSPLHF. The CDR3 DNA is TGTGCCAGCAGTAACTTGGGTAGGGGAGGATCACCCCTCCACTTT.

The count of this clone is one. The rearrangement uses TRBV11-3 and TRBJ2-5; 12 bases are shared with TRBD2. Germline trimming cut 5 bases from V and 9 bases from J; bases unmatched to any gene: 10. From germline, CDR1 is SGHNT and CDR2 YENEEA. The CDR3 runs to 15 residues. The CDR3 region has the DNA TGTGCCAGCAGCATCGGGACTAGCGGGCTCCGGGCCCAGTACTTC. Translation gives CASSIGTSGLRAQYF.

The rearrangement links TRBV28 to TRBJ2-3; 7 bases align to TRBD2. Germline lookup yields CDR1 MDHEN and CDR2 SYDVKM. J gave up 6 bases and V 8 bases, and 17 bases lay outside the gene matches. CDR3 length: 16 amino acids. CDR3 in amino acids: CASSGLAARGGDTQYF. CDR3 in DNA: TGTGCCAGCTCAGGGCTAGCGGCCCGAGGAGGGGATACGCAGTATTTT.

The chain has TRBV6-6 and TRBJ2-5; D is perhaps TRBD1 (5 bases). Per the germline V gene, CDR1 is MNHNY and CDR2 is SVGAGI (reference sequence). This CDR3 comprises 14 residues. V lost 7 bases, J lost 5 bases, and 17 bases lay in between. The CDR3 coding sequence is TGTGCCAGCAAACCTACCCCAGGGTGGGAGACCCAGTACTTC. Residues: CASKPTPGWETQYF.

The chain recombines TRBV2 with TRBJ1-2; D not resolved. There are 13 residues in the CDR3. In germline, CDR1 is SNHLY, CDR2 FYNNEI. V lost 6 bases and J 8 bases, leaving 16 bases between the germline ends. This chain's CDR3 is CASRLQDVGGYTF. CDR3 nucleotide sequence: TGTGCCAGCAGGCTCCAGGATGTCGGGGGCTACACCTTC.

This chain joins TRBV6-5 and TRBJ1-1; D call uncertain. Germline CDR1 and CDR2: MNHEY and SVGAGI. The CDR3 runs to 11 residues. V dropped 7 bases and J dropped 1 base, with 4 bases sitting between them. CDR3 region: CASTRNTEAFF. DNA for the CDR3: TGTGCCAGCACCCGGAACACTGAAGCTTTCTTT.